Listed below are T cell receptor beta chains from one sample, sequenced in a study of T-cell memory formation after mild COVID-19. TCRdb re-derived calls from the 5' RACE reads in MiXCR, one entry per CDR3 protein. The sample lists around 340,000 distinct CDR3 sequences; about a sixth were seen once. Sequencing was performed on PBMCs or a T cell subset sorted from them (not recorded which). Source of these receptors: a young man who had mild COVID-19 (a few samples of this study predate the infection). Cell type and time point are not known. CDR3s include the opening cysteine and the closing phenylalanine or tryptophan. A D gene is named only where the DNA matches it firmly. Part of the rows lack a size; the others show once, few, many or a class for expanded clones.

clone size,V gene,D gene,J gene,CDR3 length,CDR3 DNA,CDR3 protein
few,TRBV29-1,-,TRBJ1-1,10,TGCAGCGTTGTCCCCACTGAAGCTTTCTTT,CSVVPTEAFF
few,TRBV12-3/TRBV12-4,-,TRBJ2-7,15,TGTGCCAGCAGCAACCTAGACAGGCCCTACGAGGAGCAGTACTTC,CASSNLDRPYEEQYF
few,TRBV7-9,-,TRBJ2-3,17,TGTGCCAGCAGACAAACGCCGAGAACGGTTGATAGGGATACGCAGTATTTT,CASRQTPRTVDRDTQYF
few,TRBV5-1,-,TRBJ2-1,14,TGCGCCAGCAGCTTACAGGGTATCGACAATGAGCAGTTCTTC,CASSLQGIDNEQFF
-,TRBV12-3/TRBV12-4,TRBD1,TRBJ2-7,15,TGTGCCAGCAGCCCCACAGGGGGCAGCTTTGACGAGCAGTACTTC,CASSPTGGSFDEQYF
few,TRBV12-3/TRBV12-4,-,TRBJ2-2,12,TGTGCCAGCAGTTATTCGGCCGGGGAGCTGTTTTTT,CASSYSAGELFF
many,TRBV5-1,TRBD1,TRBJ1-4,15,TGCGCCAGCAGCTCTTCCGGGACAGGGGGCGAAAAACTGTTTTTT,CASSSSGTGGEKLFF
few,TRBV20-1,-,TRBJ1-3,13,TGCAGTGCTAGGCACCAGTACGGAAACACCATATATTTT,CSARHQYGNTIYF
few,TRBV6-5,TRBD2,TRBJ2-5,15,TGTGCCAGCCTGGGGACCAGCGGGGTCGGAGAGACCCAGTACTTC,CASLGTSGVGETQYF
-,TRBV25-1,TRBD1,TRBJ2-5,14,TGTGCCAGCAGTGGGGCAGGGGGCTTTGAGACCCAGTACTTC,CASSGAGGFETQYF
-,TRBV29-1,TRBD1,TRBJ2-5,16,TGCAGCGTCTCCCAACGCTGGGACAGACACCAAGAGACCCAGTACTTC,CSVSQRWDRHQETQYF
few,TRBV7-9,TRBD2,TRBJ2-1,13,TGTGCCAGCAACCCCGGGGGGAGCAATGAGCAGTTCTTC,CASNPGGSNEQFF
many,TRBV20-1,TRBD2,TRBJ2-3,14,TGCAGTGCTCCTAGCGGGGGGGCCTCAGATACGCAGTATTTT,CSAPSGGASDTQYF
-,TRBV7-3,-,TRBJ1-6,13,TGTGCCAGCAGCTTAGGGTTCAATTCACCCCTCCACTTT,CASSLGFNSPLHF
-,TRBV6-2/TRBV6-3,TRBD2,TRBJ2-3,15,TGTGCCAGCAGTGCCACTAGCGGGGTCACAGATACGCAGTATTTT,CASSATSGVTDTQYF
many,TRBV20-1,TRBD2,TRBJ2-1,15,TGCAGTGCTAGAGAGTATAGCGGGGGGGCGGCTGAGCAGTTCTTC,CSAREYSGGAAEQFF
-,TRBV5-1,-,TRBJ2-3,13,TGCGCCAGCAGCTTTGACAGAACAGATACGCAGTATTTT,CASSFDRTDTQYF
-,TRBV7-2,-,TRBJ2-2,15,TGTGCCAGCAGCCTCAGGGTCGGGGGTACCGGGGAGCTGTTTTTT,CASSLRVGGTGELFF
-,TRBV6-5,TRBD1,TRBJ2-1,13,TGTGCCAGCAGTCCGGGACAGCACAATGAGCAGTTCTTC,CASSPGQHNEQFF
-,TRBV12-3/TRBV12-4,-,TRBJ2-2,17,TGTGCCAGCAGTACGAAGGGGGTTCGGTTGTACACCGGGGAGCTGTTTTTT,CASSTKGVRLYTGELFF
few,TRBV7-6,-,TRBJ2-5,14,TGTGCCAGCAGCTTAGGAGGCGGGATGGAGACCCAGTACTTC,CASSLGGGMETQYF
few,TRBV7-3,-,TRBJ2-2,14,TGTGCCAGCAGCCCAGGGTCGAACACCGGGGAGCTGTTTTTT,CASSPGSNTGELFF